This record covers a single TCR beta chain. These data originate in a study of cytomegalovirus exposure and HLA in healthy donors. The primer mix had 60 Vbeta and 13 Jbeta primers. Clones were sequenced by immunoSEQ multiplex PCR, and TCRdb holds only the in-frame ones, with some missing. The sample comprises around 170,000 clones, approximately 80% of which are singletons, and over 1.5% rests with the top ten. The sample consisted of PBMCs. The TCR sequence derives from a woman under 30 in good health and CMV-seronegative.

DNA of the CDR3: TGTGCCAGCAGCCTAGACAGGGGGTTAGAGACCCAGTACTTC. It codes for CASSLDRGLETQYF. V usage is TRBV5-6 and J usage is TRBJ2-5, with 9 bases lining up with TRBD1. Trimming at V came to 4 bases and at J to 4 bases, leaving 5 bases not matched to a gene. This CDR3 is 14 amino acids long. Germline V gene data show CDR1 as SGHDT and CDR2 as YYEEEE.